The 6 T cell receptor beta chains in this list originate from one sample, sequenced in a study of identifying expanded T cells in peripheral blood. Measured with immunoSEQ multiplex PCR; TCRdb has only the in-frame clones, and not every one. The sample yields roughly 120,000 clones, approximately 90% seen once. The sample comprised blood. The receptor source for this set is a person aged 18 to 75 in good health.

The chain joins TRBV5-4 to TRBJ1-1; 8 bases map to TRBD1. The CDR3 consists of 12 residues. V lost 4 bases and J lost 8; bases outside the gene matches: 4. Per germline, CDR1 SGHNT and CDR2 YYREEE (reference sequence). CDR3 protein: CASSVTGGEAFF. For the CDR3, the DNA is TGTGCCAGCAGCGTTACAGGGGGAGAAGCTTTCTTT.

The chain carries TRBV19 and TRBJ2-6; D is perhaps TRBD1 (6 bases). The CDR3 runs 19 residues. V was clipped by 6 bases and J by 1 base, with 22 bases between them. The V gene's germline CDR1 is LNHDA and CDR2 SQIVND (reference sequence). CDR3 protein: CASRKVGGPTRSGANVLTF. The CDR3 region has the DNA TGTGCCAGTAGAAAGGTAGGGGGTCCTACCCGTTCTGGGGCCAACGTCCTGACTTTC. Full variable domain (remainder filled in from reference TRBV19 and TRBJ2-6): DGGITQSPKYLFRKEGQNVTLSCEQNLNHDAMYWYRQDPGQGLRLIYYSQIVNDFQKGDIAEGYSVSREKKESFPLTVTSAQKNPTAFYLCASRKVGGPTRSGANVLTFGAGSRLTVL.

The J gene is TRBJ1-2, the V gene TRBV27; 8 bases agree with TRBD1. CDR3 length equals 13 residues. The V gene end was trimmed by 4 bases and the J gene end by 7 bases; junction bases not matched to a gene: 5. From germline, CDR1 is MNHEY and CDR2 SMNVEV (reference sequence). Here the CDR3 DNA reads TGTGCCAGCAGTTCTGGACAGGGAGGTGGCTACACCTTC. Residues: CASSSGQGGGYTF.

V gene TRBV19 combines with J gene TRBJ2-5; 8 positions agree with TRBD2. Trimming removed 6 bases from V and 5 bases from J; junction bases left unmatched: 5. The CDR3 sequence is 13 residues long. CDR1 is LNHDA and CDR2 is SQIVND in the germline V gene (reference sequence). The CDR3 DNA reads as TGTGCCAGTAGCTCGGGACTAGGGGAGACCCAGTACTTC. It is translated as CASSSGLGETQYF.

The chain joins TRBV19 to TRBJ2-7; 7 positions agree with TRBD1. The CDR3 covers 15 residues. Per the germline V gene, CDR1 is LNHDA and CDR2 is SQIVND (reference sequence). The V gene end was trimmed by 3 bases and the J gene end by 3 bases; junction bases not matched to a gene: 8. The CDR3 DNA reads TGTGCCAGTAGTATCAGGCAGGGGGTTTACTACGAGCAGTACTTC. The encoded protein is CASSIRQGVYYEQYF.

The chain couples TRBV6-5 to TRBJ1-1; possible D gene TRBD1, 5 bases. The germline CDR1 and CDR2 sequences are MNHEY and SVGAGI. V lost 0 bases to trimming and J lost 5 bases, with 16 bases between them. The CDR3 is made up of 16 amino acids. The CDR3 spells CASSYSVWGMGTEAFF. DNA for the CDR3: TGTGCCAGCAGTTACTCGGTTTGGGGGATGGGGACTGAAGCTTTCTTT.